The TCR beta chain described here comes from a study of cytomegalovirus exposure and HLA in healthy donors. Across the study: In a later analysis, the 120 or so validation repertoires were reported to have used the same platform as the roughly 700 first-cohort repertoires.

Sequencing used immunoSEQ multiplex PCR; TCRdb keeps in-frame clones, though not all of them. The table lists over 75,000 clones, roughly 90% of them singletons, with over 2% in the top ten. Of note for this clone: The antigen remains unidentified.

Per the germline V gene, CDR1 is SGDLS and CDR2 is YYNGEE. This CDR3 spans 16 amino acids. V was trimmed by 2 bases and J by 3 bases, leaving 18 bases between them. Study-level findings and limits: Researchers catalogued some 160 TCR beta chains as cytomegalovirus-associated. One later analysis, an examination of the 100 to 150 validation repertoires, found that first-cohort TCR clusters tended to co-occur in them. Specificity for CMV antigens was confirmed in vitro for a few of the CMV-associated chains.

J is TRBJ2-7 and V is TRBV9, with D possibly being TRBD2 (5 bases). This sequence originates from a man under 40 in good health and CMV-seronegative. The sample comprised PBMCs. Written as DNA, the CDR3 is TGTGCCAGCAGCGTCCGTGGGGATCTAGCAGTCTACGAGCAGTACTTC. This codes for CASSVRGDLAVYEQYF.